One sample yielded the 18 T cell receptor beta chains listed below, sequenced in a study of T cell responses to AZD1222 COVID-19 vaccine. TCRdb keeps only in-frame clones here, not all; method: immunoSEQ multiplex PCR. The table includes about 48,000 clones, 80% to 90% detected once. The specimen was peripheral blood, collected 28 days after the second AZD1222 dose. The receptor source for this set is an adult who received the AZD1222 COVID-19 vaccine.

In DNA, the CDR3 is TGTGCCAGCAGCCCCCCCGGGACTAGCGGGAGGGCCTGTGAGACCCAGTACTTC. Translated, it gives CASSPPGTSGRACETQYF. This chain connects TRBV21-1 to TRBJ2-5; the table's D call, TRBD2, has no DNA check behind it. TRBV21-1 is classified as a pseudogene. This CDR3 region has 18 residues.

The count of this clone is one. This chain uses TRBV30 with TRBJ1-2; D is perhaps TRBD1 (5 bases). V was clipped by 1 base and J by 1 base, with 7 bases between them. CDR1 and CDR2 from the germline V gene are GTSNPN and SVGIG (reference sequence). This CDR3 region has 13 residues. The CDR3 is CAWSAQGNYGYTF. The DNA for the CDR3 is TGTGCCTGGAGTGCTCAGGGTAACTATGGCTACACCTTC.

This clone has only a few counts. V usage is TRBV28 and J usage is TRBJ2-7; D remains ambiguous. The CDR3 totals 13 residues. Germline V CDR1 and CDR2: MDHEN, SYDVKM. V dropped 2 bases and J dropped 5 bases, with 10 bases sitting between them. CDR3 loop: CASSLAAVDEQYF. CDR3 nucleotide sequence: TGTGCCAGCAGTTTAGCGGCCGTCGACGAGCAGTACTTC.

This clone was seen a handful of times. The V gene is TRBV7-9, the J gene TRBJ2-5; 7 nucleotides align to TRBD2. The CDR3 loop spans 17 amino acids. Germline V gives CDR1 SEHNR, CDR2 FQNEAQ (reference sequence). After removal of 4 bases from V and 0 bases from J, the junction contained 11 bases not matched to a gene. The CDR3 spells CASSSAPSGAYQETQYF. The CDR3 region has the DNA TGTGCCAGCAGCTCTGCCCCTAGCGGAGCCTACCAAGAGACCCAGTACTTC.

V is TRBV27 and J is TRBJ2-1, with a possible D match to TRBD2 (5 bases). V was shortened by 3 bases and J by 0 bases, with 12 bases between the two germline ends. The germline V gene has CDR1 MNHEY and CDR2 SMNVEV (reference sequence). This CDR3 has 16 residues. In DNA, the CDR3 is TGTGCCAGCAGTTTTAGGGTGGGAGCCTCCTACAATGAGCAGTTCTTC. Its translation is CASSFRVGASYNEQFF.

This chain connects TRBV4-2 to TRBJ1-1; no firm D call. V was pared by 4 bases and J by 1 base, with 1 base between. This CDR3 has 11 amino acids. Germline CDR1 reads LGHNA; CDR2 reads YNFKEQ. The CDR3 region has the DNA TGTGCCAGCAGCCGGAACACTGAAGCTTTCTTT. Its translation is CASSRNTEAFF.

This chain connects TRBV10-3 to TRBJ1-2; D may be TRBD1 (6 bases). Looked up from germline, CDR1 is ENHRY and CDR2 is SYGVKD. The CDR3 sequence is 15 residues long. V was cut by 6 bases and J by 4 bases, with 18 bases left in between. In nucleotides, the CDR3 is TGTGCCATCAGAATGCAGGGGAACTTTGGCTATGGCTACACCTTC. Protein sequence: CAIRMQGNFGYGYTF.

This sequence joins TRBV5-8 and TRBJ2-7; D is undetermined. V was cut by 4 bases and J by 3 bases, with 5 bases left in between. Germline loops: CDR1 SGHTS, CDR2 YDEGEE. The CDR3 is made up of 11 amino acids. The CDR3 sequence: CASSPGYEQYF. CDR3 sequence (DNA): TGTGCCAGCAGCCCGGGCTACGAGCAGTACTTC.

A single count supports this clone. The rearrangement uses TRBV5-6 and TRBJ2-2, with 10 nucleotides matching TRBD2. V shed 1 base and J 6 bases; nucleotides not matched to a gene: 9. CDR1 and CDR2 from the germline V gene are SGHDT and YYEEEE. This CDR3 spans 17 amino acids. The CDR3 reads CASSLPLAGEFAGELFF. The CDR3 DNA sequence: TGTGCCAGCAGCTTGCCCCTAGCGGGAGAATTCGCCGGGGAGCTGTTTTTT. The variable domain in full, completed from reference TRBV5-6 and TRBJ2-2, reads DAGVTQSPTHLIKTRGQQVTLRCSPKSGHDTVSWYQQALGQGPQFIFQYYEEEERQRGNFPDRFSGHQFPNYSSELNVNALLLGDSALYLCASSLPLAGEFAGELFFGEGSRLTVL.

This rearrangement joins TRBV6-1 to TRBJ1-6; 8 bases match TRBD1. The CDR3 is 15 amino acids. With V trimmed by 2 bases and J by 8 bases, 5 bases remained unmatched. CDR1 and CDR2 (germline): MNHNS, SASEGT. The CDR3 is CASSEWTGQHSPLHF. CDR3 DNA: TGTGCCAGCAGTGAATGGACAGGGCAACATTCACCCCTCCACTTT.

The rearrangement links TRBV11-2 to TRBJ1-1; D is unresolved. V was shortened by 4 bases and J by 10 bases, with 19 bases between the two germline ends. The CDR3 runs 14 residues. Germline V lookup: CDR1 SGHAT, CDR2 FQNNGV. Here the CDR3 DNA reads TGTGCCAGCAGCTACGGAAAACCCCAAAATGGAGCTTTCTTT. It codes for CASSYGKPQNGAFF.

J is TRBJ1-5 and V is TRBV5-1, with D perhaps matching TRBD1 (6 bases). V shed 4 bases and J shed 7 bases, with 18 bases lying between them. The CDR3 consists of 15 residues. Germline-derived CDR1 and CDR2 are SGHRS and YFSETQ. CDR3 amino acids: CASSPGQGSWQPQHF. CDR3 bases: TGCGCCAGCAGCCCGGGGCAGGGGTCTTGGCAGCCCCAGCATTTT.

The V call is TRBV28, the J call TRBJ2-3; a possible D gene is TRBD1 (5 bases). The CDR3 loop spans 13 amino acids. Germline V gene sequence: CDR1 MDHEN, CDR2 SYDVKM. V was trimmed by 4 bases and J by 10 bases, leaving 15 bases between them. CDR3 residues: CASSSTTTAAQYF. CDR3 sequence (DNA): TGTGCCAGCAGTTCCACCACGACAGCAGCGCAGTATTTT.

The chain employs TRBV7-2 and TRBJ1-5; possible D gene TRBD1, 5 bases. This CDR3 has 14 amino acids. CDR1 and CDR2 (germline): SGHTA, FQGNSA. Trimming pared 4 bases from V and 1 base from J, leaving 8 bases between. The CDR3 region has the DNA TGTGCCAGCAGCTGGGGGGGGAGCAATCAGCCCCAGCATTTT. This encodes CASSWGGSNQPQHF. Complete variable domain (other parts from reference TRBV7-2 and TRBJ1-5): GAGVSQSPSNKVTEKGKDVELRCDPISGHTALYWYRQSLGQGLEFLIYFQGNSAPDKSGLPSDRFSAERTGGSVSTLTIQRTQQEDSAVYLCASSWGGSNQPQHFGDGTRLSIL.

The V gene is TRBV28, the J gene TRBJ2-5, with 7 bases identical to TRBD1. J gave up 3 bases and V 5 bases, and 9 bases lay outside the gene matches. Germline loops: CDR1 MDHEN, CDR2 SYDVKM. The CDR3 has 15 residues. The CDR3 reads CASSRPRQGKETQYF. The CDR3 nucleotides read TGTGCCAGCAGTCGACCCCGACAGGGAAAAGAGACCCAGTACTTC.

The chain is built from TRBV18 and TRBJ1-4; 10 bases are a match to TRBD1. The CDR3 spans 15 residues. The V and J ends lost 6 bases and 12 bases, in that order; junction bases with no gene match: 13. Germline loops: CDR1 KGHSH, CDR2 LQKENI. CDR3 region: CASSTGTGVLLELFF. The CDR3 region has the DNA TGTGCCAGCTCGACCGGGACAGGGGTCCTATTGGAACTGTTTTTT.

J is TRBJ1-2 and V is TRBV14; D perhaps matches TRBD1 (5 bases). CDR1 and CDR2 (germline): SGHDN, FVKESK. The CDR3 spans 12 residues. The germline V and J ends were trimmed by 4 bases and 2 bases, with 5 bases remaining between them. The CDR3 is CASSPGNYGYTF. For the CDR3, the DNA is TGTGCCAGCAGCCCAGGGAACTATGGCTACACCTTC.

This clone was seen once. The V gene is TRBV19, the J gene TRBJ1-5; 8 bases agree with TRBD1. Germline CDR1 is LNHDA and CDR2 is SQIVND (reference sequence). There are 15 residues in the CDR3. J gave up 7 bases and V 6 bases, and 11 bases lay outside the gene matches. The CDR3 sequence: CASSVQGVDLQPQHF. CDR3 in DNA: TGTGCCAGTAGCGTACAGGGGGTGGATTTACAGCCCCAGCATTTT.